This TCR beta chain was sequenced during a study of blood T cell repertoires in COVID-19 (dated by TCRdb to the early 2020s). Some background on the complete study: Collaborator samples came from the United States, Italy and Spain and covered acute and convalescent phases of COVID-19. The material from the prospective study consisted of cDNA or gDNA derived from T cells, B-cell-depleted T cells, or PBMCs. The dataset comprised deeply sampled blood TCRbeta repertoires from subjects exposed to, actively infected with, or recovered from COVID-19. A freely available public database, intended as a resource for researchers studying the immune response to SARS-CoV-2, is where the repertoires were released. Samples were obtained from the ongoing ImmuneRACE study (first 160 participants) and from about 1,300 subjects provided by 6 global collaborators. A de-identified subject ID, COVID-19 status, age in years and sex were almost always included in the sample metadata. Where HLA class I and class II types were available, the types were taken from metadata supplied by the sample provider, not from assay-based typing. General study outcomes and caveats: The quantity of clinical and demographic metadata differed by source and by participant and was supplied without curation.

V has 0 bases trimmed and J has 6 bases trimmed; junction bases matching no gene number 9. Counted from cysteine to phenylalanine, this CDR3 has 18 amino acids. Just CDR3 DNA is preserved here, 54 bases in frame from base 1. From the germline V gene (reference sequence), CDR1 is LGHDT and CDR2 is YNNKEL. A note on this clone: There is no known antigen for this receptor. Per-base qualities were not stored, and no clone one base away is much larger.

At one collaborating source in Seattle, patients were enrolled during active infection and were followed longitudinally through the course of disease. Each collaborating institution followed its own protocols to collect whole blood in K2EDTA tubes. For TCRbeta analysis, collaborators shipped samples as frozen whole blood, isolated PBMCs, or DNA extracted from either of those sample types. TCRbeta CDR3 regions were amplified from genomic DNA using the immunoSEQ Assay, a bias-controlled multiplex PCR. The study's processing was this. Nucleated cell counts per sample were estimated from amplification of reference gene primers within the assay. To quantify the absolute abundance of each unique TCRbeta CDR3 rearrangement, sequence reads were collapsed and filtered. For each sample, productive Simpson clonality was calculated by taking the square root of Simpson's diversity index across productive rearrangements. In TCRdb, the immuneACCESS table is reduced to in-frame sequences with V and J assigned. These tables do not hold every clone; where another copy was compared, an unresolved V gene accounts for under half, and the others remain unexplained. V and J calls and clone size come straight from that table; D and trimming were deduced from the DNA. For this sample the table gives some 170,000 clones, of which around 80% were detected only once. Jointly, the top ten make up around 6.3% of the sample.

The V and J segments used are TRBV3-1 (or the pseudogene TRBV3-2) and TRBJ2-3; TRBD2 matches 13 bases in the middle. The sample taken for sequencing was peripheral blood. The TCR comes from a woman aged 40 to 50 with COVID-19, enrolled during active disease. The CDR3 protein: CASSQEEWRLAGGDTQYF. The nucleotide sequence reads TGTGCCAGCAGCCAAGAGGAGTGGCGACTAGCGGGAGGTGATACGCAGTATTTT.